This T cell receptor beta chain was identified during a study of Graves' ophthalmopathy and Graves' hyperthyroidism. The TCR beta CDR3 regions underwent amplification from RNA transcripts. RT-PCR was first run with HTBI primers, then multiplex PCR in a second round. Via MiXCR, TCRdb re-called the multiplex PCR reads, giving one row per CDR3 protein. The sample includes roughly 480,000 distinct CDR3 sequences, approximately 15% of them seen just once. This clonotype has a count of ten or more. This sequence originates from a woman aged 25 to 39 with Graves' ophthalmopathy. Sequenced material: blood.

CDR3 coding DNA: TGTGCCTGGCAGGGTACTCCTAACTATGGCTACACCTTC. Its translation is CAWQGTPNYGYTF. The chain joins TRBV30 to TRBJ1-2; D perhaps matches TRBD1 (5 bases). Looked up from germline, CDR1 is GTSNPN and CDR2 is SVGIG (reference sequence). The CDR3 sequence is 13 residues long. V shed 5 bases and J shed 0 bases, with 10 bases lying between them. The whole variable domain, filled in from reference TRBV30 and TRBJ1-2, reads SQTIHQWPATLVQPVGSPLSLECTVEGTSNPNLYWYRQAAGRGLQLLFYSVGIGQISSEVPQNLSASRPQDRQFILSSKKLLLSDSGFYLCAWQGTPNYGYTFGSGTRLTVV.